This T cell receptor (beta chain) is drawn from a study of cytomegalovirus exposure and HLA in healthy donors (dated by TCRdb to the late 2010s). Looking at the study overall: An earlier analysis of 587 of the donors reported 276 Gb of sequence data and 95 million to 140 million unique TCR beta sequences obtained from around 190 million T cells. On average, approximately 250,000 unique TCR beta nucleotide sequences were sequenced per donor among some 420 genotyped donors of the cohort, with roughly 19% of those sequences being non-productive. To predict cytomegalovirus infection status, the study brought together high-throughput TCR immunosequencing, statistical association of individual TCRs with disease status, and machine learning. In a later analysis, previously published TCR beta repertoires from several hundred donors were re-analyzed and high-resolution HLA genotyping was added so that TCR occurrence patterns could be studied. Because of strong linkage in the cohort, a few DR-DQ haplotypes were treated as single units for association and clustering. Typing coverage differed by locus: A, B, C, DRB1 and DQB1 were typed in roughly 629-630 donors, DQA1 in 522, DPA1 in 600 to 610, and DPB1 in just under 490. The later analysis used no new phenotypic data to find candidate immune exposures, relying instead on TCR beta sequences and their occurrence across donors. Of the approximately 400 genotyped donors, 75% to 85% were placed in the genetic ancestry cluster associated with self-reported Caucasian donors. To decide whether each TCR beta V gene segment behaved as functional or pseudogenic, an earlier analysis of approximately 590 of the donors relied on high-throughput TCR beta sequencing. Donor age, sex, ethnicity and CMV serostatus were compiled together with the repertoire data. Genome-wide SNP genotypes for about three fifths of the 666 donors were used in a later genetic analysis, which treated that subset as a discovery cohort. An early release covering roughly 580 HLA-typed donors comprised about 290 gigabases of sequencing data and roughly 86 million unique TCR sequences. Class I and class II HLA loci were covered by the typing at four-digit resolution. Besides the first cohort of roughly 660 subjects, a separate validation cohort made up of roughly 120 different subjects was used. The aim of the study was to test whether cataloging public T cell receptors could identify signatures of past pathogen exposure. Using immunosequencing, the study profiled T cell repertoires from around 670 subjects and related those repertoires to cytomegalovirus serostatus. Every discovery cohort repertoire had been produced on one sequencing platform.

The investigation overall reported the following: In the study, some 180 TCR beta chains were listed as associated with cytomegalovirus. HLA typing was unavailable for some donors at each locus, so association tests used only the typed subset. A further reported finding was that TCR beta sequences accurately predicted the HLA-A and HLA-B alleles for most subjects in the first cohort. A later genetic analysis associated a missense DCLRE1C variant with V-gene and J-gene trimming of TCR beta chains, and an independent cohort replicated the association. The authors suggested that the approach could potentially be extended to other disease states and immunological phenotypes. The classifier was reported to diagnose cytomegalovirus status with high specificity and sensitivity in both the original cohort and the validation cohort. Compared with equally common non-associated chains, HLA-associated TCR beta chains in a later analysis were more clonally expanded and had lower generation probabilities. A cluster of highly shared sequence variants was judged likely to represent a technical artifact of the sequencing pipeline. In this cohort, only TCR beta chains were sequenced, and detectable features were limited by the absence of alpha or paired-chain data. At a false discovery rate of 0.05, a later analysis linked under 20,000 TCR beta sequences to specific HLA alleles. Correlated functional status among segregating V segments might reflect linkage disequilibrium, but an unknown experimental factor could not be ruled out. In an earlier analysis of about 540 of the donors, most TCR beta V segments were observed in productive rearrangements about 87% or about 30% of the time, broadly matching IMGT annotations. A later analysis found that most CMV-associated TCR beta chains appeared HLA-restricted, with HLA associations seemingly driven largely by CMV exposure. According to a later analysis, parvovirus B19, influenza, CMV and Epstein-Barr virus appeared linked to several top co-occurrence clusters. Assigning TCR associations to individual alleles was difficult when HLA alleles, especially DR and DQ, strongly co-occurred. In vitro tests confirmed that a few of the cytomegalovirus-associated TCR beta chains recognize cytomegalovirus antigens. Across donors, most TCR sequences were observed very rarely, whereas some public TCRs were present in many individuals. For the cohort, immune exposure information was limited to CMV serostatus. Some IMGT-functional V segments, including TRBV6-2 and TRBV6-3, could not be distinguished by the 87-base-pair reads and were therefore excluded. A later analysis found that TCR association rates varied across HLA loci, with DRB1 alleles showing the most associated TCRs and HLA-C alleles the fewest. Because counts were too low, 15 to 20 rarely observed V segments, including chromosome 9 orphons, were excluded from the earlier analysis of about 500 of the donors. In a later genetic analysis, fewer N-insertions in productive TCRs were reported among donors in an Asian-associated ancestry cluster than the approximately 670-donor mean. Sequencing depth was assumed to be roughly uniform across donors in the presence/absence analyses, though that assumption may not hold.

The junction shows trimming of 6 bases on V and 4 bases on J, and the gene matches do not reach 4 bases of it. CDR1 and CDR2 (MNHNS, SASEGT) derive from the germline V gene. Its CDR3 holds 15 amino acids, cysteine through phenylalanine. Kept here is only the CDR3 DNA, which spans 45 bases and is read in frame from base 1. As regards this clone: Its specific antigen is unknown. Base qualities are not at hand, and no much larger clone is one base apart.

The cohort was made up of hundreds of healthy bone marrow donors. At the time of sampling, all cohort members were nominally healthy, though unrecorded immune exposures were likely present. The donor tested CMV seropositive and was one of the 289 seropositive cohort members. Every donor gave a peripheral blood sample, and the peripheral blood mononuclear cells from that sample were used for TCR beta sequencing. The Qiagen DNeasy Blood Extraction Kit was used to extract genomic DNA from the blood cell samples. The library came from the immunoSEQ multiplex PCR assay. For the multiplex PCR, a mixture combining 60 forward primers for TCR Vbeta segments and 13 reverse primers for TCR Jbeta segments was used. A multiplex PCR assay on genomic DNA amplified the CDR3 region of rearranged TCR beta genes. The Illumina HiSeq System was used to sequence the amplified TCR beta libraries as 87-base-pair reads. The original methods were these. A later analysis counted about 80 million unique TCR beta chains across the 666 repertoires, and around 9.9 million of these chains were shared by at least two donors. To remove PCR and sequencing errors, raw reads were error-corrected and collapsed into unique sequences using a nearest-neighbor algorithm that merged closely related sequences. CDR3 sequences were aligned to IMGT reference sequences to assign V, D and J gene segments. For a sequence to be retained, a match of at least six nucleotides was required to both a V gene segment and a J gene segment. A rearrangement counted as productive if the CDR3 had no stop codons and remained in frame with V and J, and every other rearrangement counted as non-productive. CDR3 was defined by IMGT convention, running from the second conserved V-encoded cysteine to the conserved J-encoded phenylalanine. In an earlier analysis of some 550 of the donors, sequences lacking an unambiguous match to a single V gene segment were excluded. An earlier analysis of just under 600 of the donors called V segments functional above 56.7% productive rearrangements and segregating when the between-donor standard deviation exceeded 5%. A statistical classification framework was built to diagnose cytomegalovirus status from the catalog of TCR beta chain sequences. V and J gene assignment, in a later analysis, came from comparing TCR nucleotide sequences with IMGT/GENE-DB human TR gene sequences. A later analysis assigned CDR3 sequences and most-parsimonious VDJ recombination scenarios with the TCRdist pipeline. In a later analysis, every TCR beta chain was defined by the combination of its CDR3 amino acid sequence and its V-gene family, and reads without a unique V-gene family were dropped. In a later analysis, a few hundred highly shared, low-generation-probability nucleotide sequences were removed to address suspected cross-contamination and a sequencing artifact. For each public chain, a later analysis derived a clonal expansion index from normalized ranks of inferred template counts within each repertoire. Generation probabilities in a later analysis came from a VDJ recombination model fitted to out-of-frame rearrangements, and those results were checked against IGoR. In a later analysis, TCR-TCR, TCR-HLA and TCR-CMV co-occurrence was scored with hypergeometric tests, and a repertoire-size bias correction was applied to TCR pairs. To estimate false discovery rates, a later analysis permuted the HLA or CMV assignments 20 times. In a later analysis, co-occurring TCRs were grouped using DBSCAN, and TCRdist sequence similarity was added for clustering within HLA-allele-positive subsets. Repertoires with fewer than 30,000 or more than 120,000 public chains, plus five repertoires with anomalous nucleotide sharing, were excluded from co-occurrence clustering. The immuneACCESS repertoire file appears here via TCRdb, limited to in-frame rearrangements. These files lack a portion of the clones; in checked studies, under half of the deficit traces to unresolved V genes, and the cause of the others is not known. V, J and clone size reflect that table, while D and trimming were determined from the DNA. In all, the sample holds about 50,000 clones, and roughly 80% of those were seen once. Around 2.9% of the sample goes to the ten largest clones.

This clonotype originated in a woman aged 40 to 50 in good health and CMV-seropositive. This chain joins TRBV6-1 to TRBJ2-2, and 11 junction bases match TRBD1. The sample consisted of PBMCs. The DNA sequence is as follows: TGTGCCAGCAGCACGGACAGGGGGCGCACCGGGGAGCTGTTTTTT. Translated, this is CASSTDRGRTGELFF.